The next 23 T cell receptor beta chains were all read from a single sample in a study of shared clonotypes between healthy human individuals. Using immunoSEQ multiplex PCR, the repertoire was profiled, and TCRdb retains in-frame clones only, with some absent. The sample contains about 1.1 million clones, approximately 80% of which appear only once. Sequenced input: memory CD4+ T cells from PBMCs. Documented subset: CD45RA-negative fraction. The receptors stem from a man between 18 and 29 years old in good health. Some clones in this sample may be carry-over from other donors' samples.

This clone was seen only once. This sequence joins TRBV7-6 and TRBJ2-1; D gene ambiguous. The V and J ends lost 1 base and 8 bases respectively, with 12 bases between them. Germline CDR1 SGHVS, CDR2 FNYEAQ. This CDR3 is built from 14 residues. This CDR3 reads CASSLGRATDEQFF. CDR3 in DNA: TGTGCCAGCAGCTTAGGGCGAGCTACGGATGAGCAGTTCTTC.

Regarding this clone: A far larger clone is only one base removed, so a read error is likely. The DNA of the CDR3 is TGTGCCAGCAGCTTATATGTTCCCAGGGGGTTTAGCTACGAGCAGTACTTC. Protein sequence: CASSLYVPRGFSYEQYF. This chain joins TRBV7-2 and TRBJ2-7; 7 positions match TRBD1. The CDR3 has 17 residues. V gave up 2 bases and J gave up 3 bases; unmatched junction bases: 13. Germline CDR1 reads SGHTA; CDR2 reads FQGNSA. Complete variable domain (other parts from reference TRBV7-2 and TRBJ2-7): GAGVSQSPSNKVTEKGKDVELRCDPISGHTALYWYRQSLGQGLEFLIYFQGNSAPDKSGLPSDRFSAERTGGSVSTLTIQRTQQEDSAVYLCASSLYVPRGFSYEQYFGPGTRLTVT.

This chain uses TRBV5-1 with TRBJ1-4; 8 nucleotides align to TRBD1. CDR3 length equals 16 residues. Germline V gene data show CDR1 as SGHRS and CDR2 as YFSETQ. V trimming: 0 bases; J trimming: 7 bases; junction bases outside the gene matches: 8. The CDR3 DNA is TGCGCCAGCAGCTTGGGGACAGGGCGTTTTCCTGAAAAACTGTTTTTT. Amino acids: CASSLGTGRFPEKLFF.

This clone is a singleton in its sample. The chain has TRBV18 and TRBJ1-3, with D perhaps TRBD1 (6 bases). CDR1 and CDR2 from the germline V gene are KGHSH and LQKENI. This CDR3 has 17 amino acids. Trimming removed 2 bases at V and 0 bases at J, with 14 bases between. CDR3 sequence (DNA): TGTGCCAGCTCACCATCACAGGGAGGAATCTCTGGAAACACCATATATTTT. Protein sequence: CASSPSQGGISGNTIYF.

To note about this clone: Other DNA variants within this sample encode the same CDR3. The chain uses TRBV5-1 and TRBJ2-3; D not certain. This CDR3 has 12 amino acids. The V and J ends lost 5 bases and 2 bases respectively, with 6 bases between them. CDR1 and CDR2 (germline): SGHRS, YFSETQ. This CDR3 is CASRGSTDTQYF. Here the CDR3 DNA reads TGCGCCAGCAGGGGTTCCACAGATACGCAGTATTTT.

Remarks on this clone: Different DNA sequences within this sample yield the same CDR3. The chain is built from TRBV19 and TRBJ1-4, with D possibly matching TRBD1 (5 bases). Germline values: CDR1 LNHDA, CDR2 SQIVND (reference sequence). The length of the CDR3 is 14 residues. V lost 3 bases and J 4 bases, leaving 9 bases between the germline ends. The CDR3 here is CASSIGDGNEKLFF. The CDR3 DNA reads TGTGCCAGTAGTATTGGGGACGGTAATGAAAAACTGTTTTTT.

This clone has more than one count but fewer than ten. The rearrangement joins TRBV2 to TRBJ2-5, with no clear D. This CDR3 comprises 15 residues. The germline CDR1 and CDR2 sequences are SNHLY and FYNNEI. V lost 4 bases to trimming and J lost 9 bases, with 21 bases between them. CDR3 region: CASSGPTVSVPSQYF. The CDR3 DNA follows: TGTGCCAGCAGTGGGCCGACGGTTTCGGTACCGTCCCAGTACTTC.

As for this clone: Other DNA sequences in the same sample also yield this CDR3. The V gene is TRBV5-5, the J gene TRBJ2-7; D gene uncertain. Germline CDR1 is SGHKS and CDR2 is YYEKEE (reference sequence). There are 14 residues in the CDR3. Trimming cost V 0 bases and J 0 bases, with 7 bases left between them. CDR3 coding DNA: TGTGCCAGCAGCTTGGAGGTGTCCTCCTACGAGCAGTACTTC. Translated: CASSLEVSSYEQYF.

The chain carries TRBV6-5 and TRBJ1-3; maybe TRBD1 (5 bases). The ends were cut back, 2 bases at V and 3 bases at J, with 14 bases in the middle. There are 16 residues in the CDR3. The V gene's germline CDR1 is MNHEY and CDR2 SVGAGI. The CDR3 sequence: CASSYGQGGYGNTIYF. Written as DNA, the CDR3 is TGTGCCAGCAGTTACGGGCAGGGTGGATATGGAAACACCATATATTTT.

Comments on this clone: This sample also contains other DNA sequences that code for the same CDR3. The rearrangement uses TRBV5-1 and TRBJ2-7, with D perhaps given as TRBD1 or TRBD2 (7 bases each). The CDR3 has 15 amino acids. Trimming left V 0 bases short and J 2 bases short, with 12 bases between. CDR1 is SGHRS and CDR2 is YFSETQ in the germline V gene. CDR3 loop: CASSLVQGGTYEQYF. The CDR3 DNA is TGCGCCAGCAGCTTGGTGCAGGGGGGGACCTACGAGCAGTACTTC.

The rearrangement links TRBV6-5 to TRBJ1-2, with a tentative D call TRBD1 (5 bases). This CDR3 region has 15 residues. CDR1 is MNHEY and CDR2 is SVGAGI in the germline V gene. The ends were cut back, 1 base at V and 3 bases at J, with 12 bases in the middle. CDR3 amino acids: CASSYLWGEDYGYTF. The DNA of the CDR3 is TGTGCCAGCAGTTACTTGTGGGGGGAGGACTATGGCTACACCTTC.

The V call is TRBV19, the J call TRBJ2-7; tentatively, D is TRBD2 (6 bases). Looked up from germline, CDR1 is LNHDA and CDR2 is SQIVND (reference sequence). Trimming left V 2 bases short and J 2 bases short, with 19 bases between. This CDR3 spans 17 amino acids. CDR3 DNA sequence: TGTGCCAGTAGTATAACTGGGTCTAGCGCTTTCCCCTACGAGCAGTACTTC. It codes for CASSITGSSAFPYEQYF.

The V call is TRBV28, the J call TRBJ2-7, with a possible D match to TRBD1 (6 bases). CDR1 and CDR2 from the germline V gene are MDHEN and SYDVKM. The germline V and J ends were trimmed by 4 bases and 3 bases, with 13 bases remaining between them. The length of the CDR3 is 14 residues. The CDR3 bases are TGTGCCAGCAGTTATATGGACAGAGACTACGAGCAGTACTTC. It yields the protein CASSYMDRDYEQYF.

The CDR3 sequence: CASSPERVRRYF. CDR3 nucleotide sequence: TGTGCCAGCAGCCCAGAGCGGGTGAGACGATATTTT. The rearrangement joins TRBV7-2 to TRBJ2-3, with D possibly being TRBD2 (6 bases). This CDR3 spans 12 amino acids. Germline values: CDR1 SGHTA, CDR2 FQGNSA. V dropped 5 bases and J dropped 15 bases, with 18 bases sitting between them.

This chain joins TRBV7-2 and TRBJ2-1, with unresolved D. V was pared by 2 bases and J by 2 bases, with 16 bases between. Germline V lookup: CDR1 SGHTA, CDR2 FQGNSA. The CDR3 totals 17 residues. The CDR3 DNA reads as TGTGCCAGCAGCTTATTGGGTAGGAGCACCGCCTACAATGAGCAGTTCTTC. It codes for CASSLLGRSTAYNEQFF.

This clone showed up just once. This chain connects TRBV6-5 to TRBJ1-5, with TRBD1 as a possible D gene (6 bases). The CDR3 runs to 15 residues. The germline CDR1 and CDR2 sequences are MNHEY and SVGAGI. V lost 0 bases and J lost 4, with 10 bases in between. CDR3 residues: CASSYSGGGNQPQHF. Written as DNA, the CDR3 is TGTGCCAGCAGTTACTCGGGAGGGGGTAATCAGCCCCAGCATTTT.

Many counts were recorded for this clone. The rearrangement links TRBV14 to TRBJ1-1; D call uncertain. The germline V gene has CDR1 SGHDN and CDR2 FVKESK. The germline V and J ends were trimmed by 4 bases and 7 bases, with 7 bases remaining between them. This CDR3 spans 11 amino acids. The CDR3 sequence is CASSLGSEAFF. CDR3 DNA sequence: TGTGCCAGCAGCCTCGGCAGTGAAGCTTTCTTT.

A single count supports this clone. The genes are TRBV28 and TRBJ1-1; 8 bases align to TRBD1. The junction had 6 bases not matched to a gene; V was cut back by 6 bases and J by 3 bases. The CDR3 has 14 residues. Germline V gene sequence: CDR1 MDHEN, CDR2 SYDVKM. The CDR3 coding sequence is TGTGCCAGCAGCACAGGGGGTGCGGACACTGAAGCTTTCTTT. Its protein product is CASSTGGADTEAFF.

The rearrangement links TRBV6-6 to TRBJ2-1, with D perhaps matching TRBD2 (5 bases). This CDR3 spans 15 amino acids. Trimming removed 4 bases from V and 1 base from J, with 11 bases in between. From germline, CDR1 is MNHNY and CDR2 SVGAGI (reference sequence). The CDR3 DNA reads as TGTGCCAGCAGTTGGGGAGTAGCTTCCTACAATGAGCAGTTCTTC. It yields the protein CASSWGVASYNEQFF.

This chain uses TRBV7-2 with TRBJ2-7; 9 nucleotides line up with TRBD2. After removal of 2 bases from V and 2 bases from J, the junction contained 1 base not matched to a gene. The CDR3 is 14 amino acids. Germline assignment: CDR1 SGHTA and CDR2 FQGNSA. CDR3 loop: CASSLLAGTYEQYF. The CDR3 bases are TGTGCCAGCAGCTTACTAGCGGGAACCTACGAGCAGTACTTC. Drawing the rest from reference TRBV7-2 and TRBJ2-7, the complete variable domain is GAGVSQSPSNKVTEKGKDVELRCDPISGHTALYWYRQSLGQGLEFLIYFQGNSAPDKSGLPSDRFSAERTGGSVSTLTIQRTQQEDSAVYLCASSLLAGTYEQYFGPGTRLTVT.

This clone was found once. The J gene is TRBJ1-4, the V gene TRBV11-1; D is perhaps TRBD1 (6 bases). In germline, CDR1 is SGHAT, CDR2 FQDESV (reference sequence). The ends were cut back, 5 bases at V and 7 bases at J, with 23 bases in the middle. The CDR3 extends over 17 amino acids. This CDR3 reads CASSPEGGHGSGEKLFF. The CDR3 nucleotides are TGTGCCAGCAGCCCTGAGGGGGGGCATGGGTCTGGTGAAAAACTGTTTTTT.

The rearrangement uses TRBV5-1 and TRBJ2-1, with 8 positions matching TRBD1. Germline V gene data show CDR1 as SGHRS and CDR2 as YFSETQ. The CDR3 runs 16 residues. The V segment lost 4 bases and the J segment 9 bases; nucleotides outside the gene matches: 15. The CDR3 DNA reads TGCGCCAGCAGCCTAAACCCGGGACAGGAGGCATTTGAGCAGTTCTTC. Protein sequence: CASSLNPGQEAFEQFF.

With respect to this clone: An end of the junction differs from the germline gene, which may be a read error. The chain employs TRBV6-6 and TRBJ1-1; D unresolved. This CDR3 is built from 13 residues. Germline V gives CDR1 MNHNY, CDR2 SVGAGI (reference sequence). The CDR3 loop reads CASIVAGNPEAFF. DNA for the CDR3: TGTGCCAGCATCGTGGCGGGGAACCCTGAAGCTTTCTTT.